The clone carrying this TCR beta chain has more than one count but fewer than ten. Germline CDR1 and CDR2: SGHTA and FQGNSA. Trimming at V came to 6 bases and at J to 1 base, leaving 15 bases not matched to a gene. The CDR3 length is 18 residues. The sample is drawn from a study of blood T cell repertoires in COVID-19. Whole-study context: Acute-phase and convalescent COVID-19 samples originated in the United States, Italy and Spain. Sources were T cells, B-cell-depleted T cells, or PBMCs; the material itself was cDNA or gDNA.

Per the study methods: It was from reference gene primer amplification that nucleated cell counts were estimated. Sequenced by immunoSEQ multiplex PCR; TCRdb stores in-frame clones only, minus some. Clone size and the V and J calls come from that table; the DNA yielded D and trimming. This sample has some 130,000 clones; 70% to 85% occur once, and the top ten carry about 10%. The TCR originated in a man aged 60 to 75 who had recovered from COVID-19. Sequences were obtained from peripheral blood. The chain employs TRBV7-2 and TRBJ2-5; 9 bases fit TRBD1. The CDR3 region is CASRPFKTGTGFQETQYF. CDR3 in DNA: TGTGCCAGCAGGCCCTTCAAAACCGGGACAGGGTTCCAAGAGACCCAGTACTTC.